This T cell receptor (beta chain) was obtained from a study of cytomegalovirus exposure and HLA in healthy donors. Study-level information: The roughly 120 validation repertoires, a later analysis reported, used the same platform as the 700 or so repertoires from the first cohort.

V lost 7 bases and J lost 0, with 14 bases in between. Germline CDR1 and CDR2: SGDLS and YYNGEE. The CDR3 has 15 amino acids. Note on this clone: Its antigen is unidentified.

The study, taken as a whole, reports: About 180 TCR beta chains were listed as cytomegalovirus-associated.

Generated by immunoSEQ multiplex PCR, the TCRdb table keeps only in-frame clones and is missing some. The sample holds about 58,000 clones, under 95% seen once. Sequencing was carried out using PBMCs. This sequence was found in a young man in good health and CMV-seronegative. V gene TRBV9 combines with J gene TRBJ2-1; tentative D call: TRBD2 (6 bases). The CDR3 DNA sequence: TGTGCCAGCGGCGGGGCTGGGAGCTCCTACAATGAGCAGTTCTTC. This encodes CASGGAGSSYNEQFF.